This T cell receptor (beta chain) came from a study of blood T cell repertoires in COVID-19. The overall study: Sites in the United States, Italy and Spain provided acute and convalescent COVID-19 samples. In each case, the material was cDNA or gDNA derived from T cells, B-cell-depleted T cells, or PBMCs.

Per germline, CDR1 SNHLY and CDR2 FYNNEI. The CDR3 runs 13 residues. Followed over time, Seattle patients had been enrolled while infection was active. Source study methods: Reference gene primer amplification yielded estimated nucleated cell counts. Produced via immunoSEQ multiplex PCR; TCRdb's table is partial and in-frame only. For V, J and clone size, that table is used; D and trimming come from the DNA. The sample has 50,000 to 60,000 clones, about four fifths seen once. Sequencing used peripheral blood. The source of this sequence is a man older than 75 with COVID-19, enrolled during active disease. This sequence joins TRBV2 and TRBJ2-7; 11 bases are a match to TRBD2. For the CDR3, the DNA is TGTGCCAGCAGTGAAGTTGAGACTAGCGGGATTAACGTC. Translation gives CASSEVETSGINV.